Sequencing of this T cell receptor (beta chain) was carried out in a study of cytomegalovirus exposure and HLA in healthy donors. General study points: Accurate HLA-A and HLA-B prediction from TCR beta sequences was reported for most subjects. A missense DCLRE1C variant was associated with V- and J-gene trimming of TCR beta chains in a later analysis, and an independent cohort replicated the association. In an earlier analysis, most TCR beta V segments were productive about 87% or about 30% of the time.

Concerning this clone: No antigen is known for it.

This CDR3 comprises 17 residues. Germline values: CDR1 MGHRA, CDR2 YSYEKL. V lost 1 base and J lost 4; bases outside the gene matches: 12. PCR primers comprised 60 Vbeta and 13 Jbeta primers. The assay was immunoSEQ multiplex PCR, and TCRdb's table has in-frame clones only and misses some. Here the sample spans 85,000 to 95,000 clones, 74% being singletons. The chain carries TRBV4-1 and TRBJ1-2, with TRBD1 matching 7 bases. The sample comprised PBMCs. This clonotype originated in a man between 25 and 39 years old in good health and CMV-seropositive. The CDR3, as DNA: TGCGCCAGCAGCCAAGGTGATGAGGGGGCCCTGCTCTATGGCTACACCTTC. This sequence encodes CASSQGDEGALLYGYTF.